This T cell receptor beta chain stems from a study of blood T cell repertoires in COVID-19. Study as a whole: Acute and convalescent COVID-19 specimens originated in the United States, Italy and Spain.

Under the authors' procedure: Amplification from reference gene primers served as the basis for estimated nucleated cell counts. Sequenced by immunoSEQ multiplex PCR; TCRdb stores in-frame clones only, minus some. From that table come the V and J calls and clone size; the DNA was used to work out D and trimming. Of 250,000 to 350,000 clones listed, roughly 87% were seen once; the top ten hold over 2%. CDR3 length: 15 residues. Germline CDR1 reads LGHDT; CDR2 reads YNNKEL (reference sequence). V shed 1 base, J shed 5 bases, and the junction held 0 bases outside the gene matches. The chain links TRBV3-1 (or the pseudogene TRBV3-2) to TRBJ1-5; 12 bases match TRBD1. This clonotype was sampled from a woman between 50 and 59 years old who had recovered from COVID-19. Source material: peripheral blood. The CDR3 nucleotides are TGTGCCAGCAGCCAAGGGGACAGGGGGCATCAGCCCCAGCATTTT. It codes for CASSQGDRGHQPQHF.